This TCR beta chain stems from a study of blood T cell repertoires in COVID-19 (dated by TCRdb to the early 2020s). Background for the entire study: Samples covering the acute and convalescent phases of COVID-19 were provided by collaborators in the United States, Italy and Spain. Samples were obtained from the ongoing ImmuneRACE study (first 160 participants) and from about 1,300 subjects provided by 6 global collaborators. The sample metadata nearly always contained a de-identified subject ID, COVID-19 status, age in years and sex. HLA class I and class II types, where available, came from metadata supplied by the sample provider rather than from assay-based typing. Deeply sampled blood TCRbeta repertoires from subjects exposed to, actively infected with, or recovered from COVID-19 were included in the dataset. The material from the prospective study consisted of cDNA or gDNA derived from T cells, B-cell-depleted T cells, or PBMCs. The repertoires were made available in a free public database intended to serve as a resource for research on the immune response to SARS-CoV-2. Findings and caveats that apply to the study as a whole: The quantity of clinical and demographic metadata differed by source and by participant and was supplied without curation.

In this sample, this clone turned up a few times. Its antigen remains unidentified. It has no much larger one-base neighbor in the sample; base qualities were not kept. TCRbeta CDR3 regions were amplified from genomic DNA by means of the immunoSEQ Assay, a bias-controlled multiplex PCR. The published analysis was carried out like this. The number of nucleated cells in each sample was estimated from the amplification of reference gene primers within the assay. To quantify the absolute abundance of each unique TCRbeta CDR3 rearrangement, sequence reads were collapsed and filtered. For each sample, productive Simpson clonality was calculated as the square root of Simpson's diversity index over productive rearrangements. TCRdb mirrors the immuneACCESS table, restricted to in-frame sequences. Some clones are absent from its copies; in checked studies, under half trace to an unresolved V gene, and the reason for the others is unknown. Clone size and the V and J calls come from that table; the DNA yielded D and trimming. For this sample the table gives about 150,000 clones, of which 86% were detected only once. In total, the top ten clones hold approximately 3.5% of the sample.

Whole blood was collected in K2EDTA tubes by collaborating institutions according to the institutions' own protocols. For TCRbeta analysis, collaborators shipped samples in one of three forms: frozen whole blood, isolated PBMCs, or DNA extracted from either of those sample types. The trim is 2 bases for V and 3 bases for J, with a gap of 14 bases between the germline ends. CDR3 length: 15 amino acids, cysteine to phenylalanine. Of the read, only the CDR3 DNA is kept; its 45 bases are in frame from base 1. CDR1 is given as SGHRS and CDR2 as YFSETQ, both from the germline V gene. The receptor was derived from a man between 65 and 85 years old with acute or convalescent COVID-19. This sequence uses TRBV5-1 and TRBJ1-2, with an unclear D gene assignment. The specimen was peripheral blood. The sequenced DNA is TGCGCCAGCAGCTTTGGCGGGAGCTCTGACTATGGCTACACCTTC. Its protein reads: CASSFGGSSDYGYTF.